This T cell receptor (beta chain) was recorded in a study of PD-1 blockade in classical Hodgkin lymphoma (TCRdb year 2020). With regard to the full study: Nivolumab dosing was 3 mg/kg intravenously every 2 weeks, continuing until either disease progression or unacceptable toxicity. The study used CyTOF and TCR beta sequencing to define a peripheral blood immune signature of response to PD-1 blockade in classical Hodgkin lymphoma.

The table lists this clone with a count of one. No cognate antigen has been identified for it. No clone much larger than this one lies a single base away; base qualities are absent. Genomic DNA was isolated using the Qiagen DNeasy kit from unsorted PBMCs as well as from negatively selected CD4+ and CD8+ fractions. TCR beta CDR3 regions were amplified by immunoSEQ multiplex PCR using primers annealing to V and J segments. Amplification bias was minimized using a synthetic immune receptor repertoire, and residual bias was removed computationally after sequencing. For the original study's pipeline: Custom Python scripts were used to quantify repertoire diversity as the Shannon entropy index. Unsorted, CD4+ and CD8+ repertoires were analyzed separately, except for combined analyses in which CD4+ and CD8+ sequences were merged in silico. A clone counted as expanded when the clone's frequency after treatment rose at least 2-fold relative to C1D1, and clones undetected at baseline were given a pseudocount of 0.5. Singleton clones were defined as clones with 0 or 1 copy at C1D1, and non-singleton clones were defined as clones with 2 or more copies. Clones expanded in unsorted samples were assigned a CD4+, CD8+ or unknown annotation through matching of protein sequences in sorted samples from the same patient. Wilcoxon tests on paired samples were used to test diversity changes from C1D1 to C4D1. The source is immuneACCESS, and TCRdb retained only in-frame sequences with V and J called. Part of the clones is not carried over; for the studies checked, unresolved V genes explain less than half of this, and the remainder is unexplained. V and J calls plus clone size are reproduced from that table; the DNA served to infer D and trimming. The sample contains over 20,000 clones, about nine tenths of them found a single time. The ten largest account for just under 2.5% of the sample.

What the time point label conveys for this sample: cycle 1 day 1 (C1D1), immediately before nivolumab initiation. Relapse after autologous stem cell transplantation had occurred in all trial patients, and cohorts A, B and C were distinguished by prior brentuximab vedotin exposure. The trial cohort included fewer than 65 patients with relapsed/refractory classical Hodgkin lymphoma, and each patient had a best overall response of complete response, partial response or progressive disease. In the multi-cohort phase II CheckMate 205 trial, trial patients received single-agent nivolumab. An independent review committee assessed best overall response using the 2007 International Working Group response criteria. Trial PBMCs were obtained immediately prior to nivolumab initiation (C1D1) and on therapy at cycle 2 day 1 and cycle 4 day 1. Peripheral blood was collected in 8 mL Vacutainer Cell Preparation Tubes, from which PBMCs were isolated by centrifugation and then cryopreserved.

Including cysteine and phenylalanine, the CDR3 has 10 amino acids. Just CDR3 DNA is preserved here, 30 bases in frame from base 1. CDR1 DFQATT and CDR2 SNEGSKA were looked up in the germline V gene (reference sequence). The germline ends are 8 bases apart after V is trimmed by 3 bases and J by 9 bases. The study at large found these results: By C4D1, a significant rise was seen in CD4+ TCR diversity but not in CD8+ TCR diversity (p=0.0027 vs p=0.16), and the rise was most apparent among complete responders (p=0.02). Diversity was lower in patients who began nivolumab less than 1 year after ASCT, so these patients were left out of later analyses to avoid confounding by immune reconstitution. Trial patients with a complete response had baseline diversity similar to that of newly diagnosed patients, while partial responders and progressors had significantly lower diversity. Only a single clinical trial cohort was studied, and what caused the repertoire differences, possibly disease activity or prior therapy, remained undefined. Baseline TCR diversity was reported to be lower in newly diagnosed patients than in healthy donors and to be lower still in relapsed/refractory patients.

The chain employs TRBV20-1 and TRBJ1-2, with the D segment identity uncertain. Here the sequenced sample was peripheral blood mononuclear cells (PBMCs), taken at baseline. The sequence was collected from a human donor with classical Hodgkin lymphoma. The sequenced DNA is TGCAGTGCTAGTGGGTATCGCTACACCTTC. Its amino acids are CSASGYRYTF.